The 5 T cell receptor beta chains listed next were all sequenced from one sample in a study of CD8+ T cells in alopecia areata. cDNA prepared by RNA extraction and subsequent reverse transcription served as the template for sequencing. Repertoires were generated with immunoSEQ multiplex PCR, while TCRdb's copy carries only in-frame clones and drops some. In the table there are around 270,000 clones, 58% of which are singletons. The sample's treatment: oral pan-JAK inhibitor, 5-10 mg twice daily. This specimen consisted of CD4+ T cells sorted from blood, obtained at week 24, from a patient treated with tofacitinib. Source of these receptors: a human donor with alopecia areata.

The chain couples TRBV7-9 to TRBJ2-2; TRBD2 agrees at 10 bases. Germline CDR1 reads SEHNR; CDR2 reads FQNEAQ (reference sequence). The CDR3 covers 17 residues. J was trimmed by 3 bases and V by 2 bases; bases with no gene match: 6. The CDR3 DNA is TGTGCCAGCAGCTTACTTCCTAGCGGGGGAGACACCGGGGAGCTGTTTTTT. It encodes CASSLLPSGGDTGELFF.

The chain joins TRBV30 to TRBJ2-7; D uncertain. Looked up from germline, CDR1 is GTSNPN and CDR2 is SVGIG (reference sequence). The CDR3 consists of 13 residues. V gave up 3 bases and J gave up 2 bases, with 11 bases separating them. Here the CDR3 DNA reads TGTGCCTGGAGCTTCCAGCCCCCCTACGAGCAGTACTTC. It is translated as CAWSFQPPYEQYF. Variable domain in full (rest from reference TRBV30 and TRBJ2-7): SQTIHQWPATLVQPVGSPLSLECTVEGTSNPNLYWYRQAAGRGLQLLFYSVGIGQISSEVPQNLSASRPQDRQFILSSKKLLLSDSGFYLCAWSFQPPYEQYFGPGTRLTVT.

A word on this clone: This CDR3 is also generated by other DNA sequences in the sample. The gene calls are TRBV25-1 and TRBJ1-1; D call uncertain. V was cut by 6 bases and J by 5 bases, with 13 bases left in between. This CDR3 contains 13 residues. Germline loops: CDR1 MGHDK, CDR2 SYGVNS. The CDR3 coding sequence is TGTGCCAGCAGACTCCAGGTGGGAACTGAAGCTTTCTTT. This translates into CASRLQVGTEAFF.

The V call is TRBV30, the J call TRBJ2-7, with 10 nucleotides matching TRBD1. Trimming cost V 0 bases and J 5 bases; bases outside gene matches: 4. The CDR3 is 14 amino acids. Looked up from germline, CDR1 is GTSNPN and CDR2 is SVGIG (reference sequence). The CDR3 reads CAWSVGTGAHEQYF. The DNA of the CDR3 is TGTGCCTGGAGTGTCGGGACAGGGGCCCACGAGCAGTACTTC. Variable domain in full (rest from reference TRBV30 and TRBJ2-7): SQTIHQWPATLVQPVGSPLSLECTVEGTSNPNLYWYRQAAGRGLQLLFYSVGIGQISSEVPQNLSASRPQDRQFILSSKKLLLSDSGFYLCAWSVGTGAHEQYFGPGTRLTVT.

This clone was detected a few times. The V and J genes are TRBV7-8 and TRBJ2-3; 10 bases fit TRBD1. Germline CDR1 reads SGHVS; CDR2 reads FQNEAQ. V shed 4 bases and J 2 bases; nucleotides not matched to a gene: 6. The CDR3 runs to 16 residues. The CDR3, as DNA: TGTGCCAGCAGCTCTCTCGGGACAGGGGCCACAGATACGCAGTATTTT. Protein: CASSSLGTGATDTQYF.